This T cell receptor (beta chain) stems from a study of T cell changes during pregnancy in multiple sclerosis. Only in-frame clones appear in the TCRdb table, and some are missing; sequencing was by immunoSEQ multiplex PCR. In the table there are 60,000 to 75,000 clones, approximately 91% of which are singletons. This clone showed up just once. This TCR came from a female donor with multiple sclerosis, enrolled in a pregnancy study. The specimen was peripheral blood, collected in the third trimester of pregnancy.

The CDR3 spells CASGSIKDGLSSTDTQYF. Here the CDR3 DNA reads TGTGCTAGTGGTTCCATAAAAGATGGCTTATCGAGCACAGATACGCAGTATTTT. The V gene is TRBV12-5, the J gene TRBJ2-3; no definite D call. CDR1 and CDR2 from the germline V gene are LGHNT and FRNRAP. There are 18 residues in the CDR3. With 4 bases removed from V and 0 bases from J, the gap between germline ends came to 20 bases.